This is a list of T cell receptor beta chains from one sample in a study of cytomegalovirus exposure and HLA in healthy donors. Generated by immunoSEQ multiplex PCR, the TCRdb table keeps only in-frame clones and is missing some. The data hold 21,000 or so clones, with roughly 97% observed a single time. The sample was PBMCs. Source of these receptors: a man aged 25-45 years in good health and CMV-seropositive. The CDR3 runs from the conserved cysteine through the conserved F or W. A D gene is named only where the DNA matches it firmly. Clone size is given for some rows only: seen once, a few or many times, or a class if the clone is expanded.

CASSQEARGWYEQYF	TGCGCCAGCAGCCAAGAAGCGCGGGGTTGGTACGAGCAGTACTTC	TRBV4-3	TRBJ2-7	-	-
CASIGATRVREYNEQFF	TGTGCCAGCATAGGGGCCACCAGGGTACGGGAGTACAATGAGCAGTTCTTC	TRBV27	TRBJ2-1	-	-
CASSLAQDYGYTF	TGTGCCAGCAGCTTAGCCCAGGACTATGGCTACACCTTC	TRBV7-6	TRBJ1-2	once	-
CASSDGTSANTGELFF	TGTGCCAGCAGTGACGGGACTAGCGCCAACACCGGGGAGCTGTTTTTT	TRBV6-4	TRBJ2-2	once	TRBD2
CASSIRGTSPETQYF	TGTGCCAGCAGCATAAGAGGGACTAGCCCAGAGACCCAGTACTTC	TRBV9	TRBJ2-5	-	TRBD2
CASTRGQGVYEQYF	TGTGCCAGCACTCGAGGACAGGGCGTTTACGAGCAGTACTTC	TRBV25-1	TRBJ2-7	-	TRBD1
CAWSQQGNYGYTF	TGTGCCTGGAGTCAACAGGGAAACTATGGCTACACCTTC	TRBV30	TRBJ1-2	-	-
CASSDLGQGNKNIQYF	TGTGCCAGCAGTGACCTGGGACAGGGAAACAAAAACATTCAGTACTTC	TRBV25-1	TRBJ2-4	-	TRBD1
CASSLAGGPGETQYF	TGTGCCAGCAGTCTAGCGGGAGGGCCCGGTGAGACCCAGTACTTC	TRBV28	TRBJ2-5	-	TRBD2
CASSSTSGPYNEQFF	TGTGCCAGCAGTTCGACTAGCGGACCTTACAATGAGCAGTTCTTC	TRBV27	TRBJ2-1	-	TRBD2
CASSQPRESSYEQYF	TGCGCCAGCAGCCAACCGAGGGAGAGCTCCTACGAGCAGTACTTC	TRBV4-1	TRBJ2-7	once	-
CASSERERAFEQFF	TGTGCCAGCAGTGAACGAGAGCGAGCCTTTGAGCAGTTCTTC	TRBV6-1	TRBJ2-1	-	-
CASSPSAGYSYEQYF	TGTGCCAGCAGTCCCTCCGCGGGGTACTCCTACGAGCAGTACTTC	TRBV27	TRBJ2-7	-	-
CASSRTPGYGYTF	TGTGCCAGCAGCAGAACCCCAGGCTATGGCTACACCTTC	TRBV6-5	TRBJ1-2	-	-
CASSFWTGGENIQYF	TGCGCCAGCAGCTTCTGGACAGGGGGCGAAAACATTCAGTACTTC	TRBV5-1	TRBJ2-4	-	TRBD1
CASSLTGGRHQPQHF	TGTGCCAGCAGCCTTACAGGGGGAAGGCATCAGCCCCAGCATTTT	TRBV28	TRBJ1-5	-	TRBD1
CASSFKRESLDEQYF	TGTGCCAGCAGCTTCAAGCGGGAGAGTCTCGACGAGCAGTACTTC	TRBV5-4	TRBJ2-7	-	TRBD2
CASTLRTSGRGGAYEQYF	TGTGCCAGCACCCTTCGGACTAGCGGGAGAGGTGGGGCCTACGAGCAGTACTTC	TRBV27	TRBJ2-7	-	TRBD2
CAISESQGGSLSTDTQYF	TGTGCCATCAGTGAGTCTCAGGGCGGATCCCTTAGCACAGATACGCAGTATTTT	TRBV10-3	TRBJ2-3	once	-
CASSFGDRAYEQYF	TGTGCCAGCAGTTTCGGAGACAGAGCCTACGAGCAGTACTTC	TRBV28	TRBJ2-7	-	-